The source of this T cell receptor (beta chain) is a study of blood T cell repertoires in COVID-19 (dated by TCRdb to between 2020 and 2021). In the study overall: Samples covering the acute and convalescent phases of COVID-19 were provided by collaborators in the United States, Italy and Spain. The material from the prospective study consisted of cDNA or gDNA derived from T cells, B-cell-depleted T cells, or PBMCs. Deeply sampled blood TCRbeta repertoires from subjects exposed to, actively infected with, or recovered from COVID-19 were included in the dataset. The repertoires were made available in a free public database intended to serve as a resource for research on the immune response to SARS-CoV-2. The samples were drawn from the first 160 participants of the ongoing ImmuneRACE study and from 1,254 subjects provided by 6 global collaborators. Nearly every sample came with metadata listing a de-identified subject ID, COVID-19 status, age in years and sex. Where available, HLA class I and class II types were obtained from metadata supplied by the sample provider rather than from assay-based typing. General findings and caveats noted by the study authors: The quantity of clinical and demographic metadata differed by source and by participant and was supplied without curation.

A note on this clone: Which antigen it targets is not known. Base quality data are lacking; no much larger clone is found one base away.

Each collaborating institution followed its own protocols to collect whole blood in K2EDTA tubes. For TCRbeta analysis, collaborators shipped samples as frozen whole blood, isolated PBMCs, or DNA extracted from either of those sample types. TCRbeta CDR3 regions were amplified from genomic DNA using the immunoSEQ Assay, a bias-controlled multiplex PCR. Per the authors' processing: The number of nucleated cells in each sample was estimated by amplification of reference gene primers within the assay. To quantify the absolute abundance of each unique TCRbeta CDR3 rearrangement, sequence reads were collapsed and filtered. For each sample, productive Simpson clonality was calculated as the square root of Simpson's diversity index across productive rearrangements. Not all clones reach the TCRdb copy of this immuneACCESS table, which keeps in-frame sequences only. Checked studies attribute under half of the gap to unresolved V genes and leave the rest unexplained. That table gives V, J and clone size, and the DNA gave D and trimming. The sample table lists more than 25,000 clones, roughly 87% of them with a count of one. About 1% of the sample is held by the ten biggest clonotypes.

The germline V gene (reference sequence) yields PRHDT for CDR1 and FYEKMQ for CDR2. Trimming takes 5 bases off V and 10 bases off J; junction bases not matched to a gene: 13. From the cysteine up to the phenylalanine, the CDR3 has a length of 15 residues. Only CDR3 DNA is held: 45 bases, read in frame from base 1. The rearrangement joined TRBV13 to TRBJ1-4, and 7 junctional nucleotides match TRBD1. The sequence came from a man between 65 and 85 years old with active or convalescent COVID-19. Material for sequencing was peripheral blood. This receptor has the CDR3 CASSLRQGNSGKLFF. The sequenced DNA is TGTGCCAGCAGCCTTAGACAGGGAAACAGCGGAAAACTGTTTTTT.